This T cell receptor (beta chain) was identified in a study of blood T cell repertoires in COVID-19. At the level of the study: Sites across the United States, Italy and Spain contributed samples from acute and convalescent COVID-19.

In the authors' workflow: Amplification from reference gene primers served as the basis for estimated nucleated cell counts. Assay used: immunoSEQ multiplex PCR; TCRdb lists only in-frame clones, some missing. The D gene and trimming were derived from the DNA, and the V and J assignments and clone size from that table. The table lists 150,000 to 200,000 clones, around four fifths of them singletons. This TCR came from a woman in her 70s who had recovered from COVID-19. Sequences were obtained from peripheral blood.

CDR3: CASTEVNSNQPQHF. The CDR3 nucleotides are TGTGCCAGCACCGAGGTTAATAGCAATCAGCCCCAGCATTTT. The V call is TRBV11-2, the J call TRBJ1-5; unclear D gene. The CDR3 contains 14 residues. Per the germline V gene, CDR1 is SGHAT and CDR2 is FQNNGV. V lost 7 bases and J 0 bases, leaving 10 bases between the germline ends.